These T cell receptor beta chains were read from a single sample in a study of identical twins. Each CDR3 protein gets one entry after TCRdb re-called the 5' RACE reads with MiXCR. The table records some 690,000 distinct CDR3 sequences, 20% to 25% of them present only once. This sample also appeared in a second study, on T cells expressing NK-cell markers.

The sequenced material came from PBMCs. Source of these receptors: a woman aged 18-29 years in good health. CDR3s include the opening cysteine and the closing phenylalanine or tryptophan. Each record gives: clone size, CDR3 length, V gene, J gene, CDR3 protein. The size field is filled for only some rows; it gives once, few, many or a size class.

.	14	TRBV5-1	TRBJ2-1	CASMGRSSYNEQFF
.	16	TRBV12-5	TRBJ2-1	CASGLVAGGRNNEQFF
.	16	TRBV5-1	TRBJ1-1	CASSLDPGSLNTEAFF
few	12	TRBV20-1	TRBJ2-5	CSPGGPGETQYF
.	15	TRBV6-1	TRBJ2-6	CASNPLGAGANVLTF
many	13	TRBV20-1	TRBJ2-1	CSARQEAYNEQFF
few	15	TRBV20-1	TRBJ1-6	CSARPKRPYNSPLHF
few	14	TRBV20-1	TRBJ2-3	CSARRTGATDTQYF
.	18	TRBV29-1	TRBJ2-7	CSVARTSGRALVSYEQYF
many	13	TRBV12-3/TRBV12-4	TRBJ1-2	CASSSRGDYGYTF
few	10	TRBV2	TRBJ2-1	CATRGTGLFF
few	12	TRBV5-1	TRBJ2-1	CASSPTGVEQFF
.	17	TRBV4-2	TRBJ2-1	CASSPVGGVAVYNEQFF
.	16	TRBV20-1	TRBJ2-7	CSARPRTSGVIYEQYF
few	12	TRBV12-3/TRBV12-4	TRBJ2-7	CASSLSWLEQYF
few	15	TRBV5-1	TRBJ2-7	CASSYTGTPAYEQYF
few	14	TRBV9	TRBJ1-6	CASSGQGTNSPLHF
few	14	TRBV5-1	TRBJ2-7	CASSSGGISYEQYF
.	13	TRBV6-1	TRBJ1-1	CASSPDWRIEAFF
few	20	TRBV5-6	TRBJ2-6	CASSLVYNKASFSGANVLTF
.	14	TRBV10-1	TRBJ2-3	CASSESQSTDTQYF
.	14	TRBV3-1	TRBJ1-1	CASRLGTWNTEAFF
many	12	TRBV6-5	TRBJ2-7	CASSSSPYEQYF
.	16	TRBV4-1	TRBJ2-1	CASSHTGTGWPDEQFF
.	13	TRBV9	TRBJ2-5	CASAPGYQETQYF
.	15	TRBV7-2	TRBJ2-1	CASSVLAGGPNEQFF
few	15	TRBV6-2/TRBV6-3	TRBJ2-7	CASSYPSGRDYEQYF
few	14	TRBV15	TRBJ2-5	CATSRGGGKETQYF
many	14	TRBV9	TRBJ2-1	CASSVVSGSDEQFF
.	10	TRBV29-1	TRBJ2-1	CSVARGEQFF
few	15	TRBV7-2	TRBJ2-7	CASSLGGDEPYEQYF
.	12	TRBV12-3/TRBV12-4	TRBJ1-1	CASSGEYTEAFF
few	14	TRBV20-1	TRBJ2-1	CSVRTSGGIGEQFF
.	11	TRBV12-3/TRBV12-4	TRBJ2-2	CASGDTGELFF
.	16	TRBV7-9	TRBJ2-5	CASSKGTSGTQETQYF
many	16	TRBV14	TRBJ2-2	CASSLDLFANTGELFF
.	14	TRBV20-1	TRBJ2-5	CSARDHQTGLTQYF
.	14	TRBV20-1	TRBJ2-3	CSAPDSRSTDTQYF
few	14	TRBV5-1	TRBJ1-1	CASSFRQGNYEAFF
many	13	TRBV10-3	TRBJ1-1	CAIRTGGNTEAFF
few	15	TRBV6-1	TRBJ1-2	CASTRWGEANYGYTF